The 15 T cell receptor beta chains below come from one sample, sequenced in a study of response to subunit inactivated influenza vaccine. TCRdb used MiXCR to reprocess the RT-PCR reads, holding one entry per CDR3 protein. The data show 490,000 or so distinct CDR3 sequences, 6.5% to 8% seen once. Sequenced here: PBMCs from blood, sampled less than 30 months after vaccination. The receptors stem from a man between 50 and 70 years old who received an inactivated influenza vaccine.

The chain recombines TRBV10-3 with TRBJ2-3, with 9 bases fitting TRBD2. J lost 0 bases, V lost 8 bases, and 9 bases had no gene match. The CDR3 runs 16 residues. From germline, CDR1 is ENHRY and CDR2 SYGVKD. As DNA, the CDR3 is TGTGCCATCTATAGCGGGGGCCCGAAAAGCACAGATACGCAGTATTTT. It specifies CAIYSGGPKSTDTQYF.

This clonotype was seen a handful of times. V is TRBV12-3 or TRBV12-4 and J is TRBJ2-3; 12 bases are a match to TRBD1. The CDR3 sequence is 17 residues long. V was clipped by 1 base and J by 6 bases; unmatched bases: 8. Here the CDR3 DNA reads TGTGCCAGCAGTTTAGGCTTGGGACAGGGGGCAGGGGATACGCAGTATTTT. Translation: CASSLGLGQGAGDTQYF.

CDR3 in DNA: TGTGCCAGCAGTTTAAGCGGGGGACACATATATTTT. It codes for CASSLSGGHIYF. J is TRBJ1-3 and V is TRBV12-3 or TRBV12-4, with D perhaps matching TRBD1 (6 bases). This CDR3 is built from 12 residues. Between the trimmed V and J ends, which lost 2 bases and 12 bases, there was a span of 11 bases.

This clonotype was observed a few times. Because the CDR3's place on the DNA is in doubt, the DNA is left out and the CDR3 is given as listed by TCRdb. This CDR3 reads CASRFLSWEWRVIVGASSYEQYF. The gene calls are TRBV12-2 and TRBJ2-7; the D call of TRBD1 is as the table states it, not checked on the DNA. TRBV12-2 is a listed pseudogene. Counting both end residues, the CDR3 totals 23 amino acids.

This sequence joins TRBV12-3 or TRBV12-4 and TRBJ2-2; no reliable D call. Trimming pared 3 bases from V and 4 bases from J, leaving 9 bases between. The CDR3 runs 14 residues. The CDR3: CASSFFTATGELFF. CDR3 sequence (DNA): TGTGCCAGCAGTTTTTTTACAGCCACCGGGGAGCTGTTTTTT.

This clonotype has only a few counts. The rearrangement uses TRBV10-3 and TRBJ2-6; D remains unclear. Germline loops: CDR1 ENHRY, CDR2 SYGVKD. Deletions cut 3 bases from V and 0 bases from J, with 12 bases between. This CDR3 is 17 amino acids long. The CDR3 DNA sequence: TGTGCCATCAGTGATCTCACAGCGAGCTCTGGGGCCAACGTCCTGACTTTC. As protein: CAISDLTASSGANVLTF.

This clonotype was observed a few times. The chain has TRBV20-1 and TRBJ2-7; TRBD1 is a possible D gene (6 bases). CDR1 is DFQATT, CDR2 SNEGSKA, per germline (reference sequence). The CDR3 is 14 amino acids. With 2 bases removed from V and 7 bases from J, the gap between germline ends came to 18 bases. CDR3 DNA: TGCAGTGCTAGATCTGACAGGTGGACGATTGAGCAGTACTTC. Encoded protein: CSARSDRWTIEQYF.

This clonotype has a count of ten or more. The V call is TRBV7-2, the J call TRBJ2-5, with unresolved D. Germline V lookup: CDR1 SGHTA, CDR2 FQGNSA. The CDR3 contains 14 residues. V dropped 6 bases and J dropped 5 bases, with 16 bases sitting between them. CDR3 loop: CASRISLTGETQYF. CDR3 sequence (DNA): TGTGCCAGCAGGATTAGTCTCACTGGGGAGACCCAGTACTTC. Filled out from reference TRBV7-2 and TRBJ2-5, the complete variable domain reads GAGVSQSPSNKVTEKGKDVELRCDPISGHTALYWYRQSLGQGLEFLIYFQGNSAPDKSGLPSDRFSAERTGGSVSTLTIQRTQQEDSAVYLCASRISLTGETQYFGPGTRLLVL.

For this clonotype: Just one base apart from a much larger clone, this may be a read error. The genes are TRBV29-1 and TRBJ1-1, with TRBD1 identical over 7 bases. Germline assignment: CDR1 SQVTM and CDR2 ANQGSEA. The CDR3 is 13 amino acids. The V gene end was trimmed by 1 base and the J gene end by 5 bases; junction bases not matched to a gene: 4. The CDR3 sequence: CSVEGQGGTEAFF. The CDR3 region has the DNA TGCAGCGTTGAAGGACAGGGAGGGACTGAAGCTTTCTTT.

This clonotype was detected ten times or more. V and J are TRBV28 and TRBJ1-3; TRBD1 matches 9 bases. CDR3 length: 16 amino acids. The germline gives CDR1 MDHEN, CDR2 SYDVKM. Trimming took 7 bases from V and 4 from J; bases not matched to a gene: 11. CDR3 coding DNA: TGTGCCAGCAAGGGACAGGGAAATCCTCTCGGAAACACCATATATTTT. Protein: CASKGQGNPLGNTIYF.

This clonotype was picked up many times. One end of the junction varies from germline; a read error may be responsible. This chain joins TRBV14 and TRBJ2-7; D unresolved. Germline V gives CDR1 SGHDN, CDR2 FVKESK. The CDR3 loop spans 11 amino acids. CDR3 sequence reads: CASSQSSEQYF. In DNA, the CDR3 is TGTGCCAGCAGCCAATCCTCCGAGCAGTACTTC. The variable domain in full, with the rest retrieved from reference TRBV14 and TRBJ2-7, is EAGVTQFPSHSVIEKGQTVTLRCDPISGHDNLYWYRRVMGKEIKFLLHFVKESKQDESGMPNNRFLAERTGGTYSTLKVQPAELEDSGVYFCASSQSSEQYFGPGTRLTVT.

V usage is TRBV29-1 and J usage is TRBJ2-2; 9 bases align to TRBD1. There are 15 residues in the CDR3. CDR1 and CDR2 (germline): SQVTM, ANQGSEA. The V gene end was trimmed by 0 bases and the J gene end by 4 bases; junction bases not matched to a gene: 3. The CDR3 DNA is TGCAGCGTTGAAGACGGGACAGGGTCCACCGGGGAGCTGTTTTTT. Translated: CSVEDGTGSTGELFF.

This clonotype was seen more than once but under ten times. The genes are TRBV4-3 and TRBJ1-3, with a tentative D call TRBD1 (6 bases). The CDR3 extends over 18 amino acids. V was trimmed by 0 bases and J by 0 bases, leaving 15 bases between them. CDR1 and CDR2 (germline): LGHNA, YSLEER. The CDR3 DNA reads as TGCGCCAGCAGCCAAGAAGGGGGGCCAGGCACCTCTGGAAACACCATATATTTT. Amino acid sequence: CASSQEGGPGTSGNTIYF.

This clonotype appeared a few times. The chain couples TRBV20-1 to TRBJ2-7; 13 bases line up with TRBD2. Per the germline V gene, CDR1 is DFQATT and CDR2 is SNEGSKA (reference sequence). With V trimmed by 3 bases and J by 6 bases, 8 bases remained unmatched. The CDR3 is made up of 15 amino acids. The chain's CDR3 is CSARGTSGKEGEQYF. CDR3 bases: TGCAGTGCTAGGGGGACTAGCGGGAAAGAGGGCGAGCAGTACTTC.

This clonotype was counted a few times. This chain uses TRBV20-1 with TRBJ2-7, with 9 bases matching TRBD1. This CDR3 has 15 amino acids. Germline-derived CDR1 and CDR2 are DFQATT and SNEGSKA (reference sequence). Trimming cost V 3 bases and J 2 bases; bases outside gene matches: 8. In nucleotides, the CDR3 is TGCAGTGCTAGCCTGCTGGGACAGGGAGCCTACGAGCAGTACTTC. Residues: CSASLLGQGAYEQYF.